Each of the 8 T cell receptor beta chains below was sequenced from the same sample in a study of T cells in Graves' hyperthyroidism and ophthalmopathy. TCR beta CDR3 regions were amplified from RNA. With the HTBI primer set, the TCR CDR3 went through a first round of RT-PCR. From the multiplex PCR reads, TCRdb called clonotypes with MiXCR, one entry per CDR3 protein. The sample has about 560,000 distinct CDR3 sequences; approximately 15% are singletons. The sample was blood. The receptors shown here come from a woman aged 18 to 35 with Graves' hyperthyroidism.

The table lists this clonotype with a few counts. V is TRBV5-1 and J is TRBJ2-5, with D perhaps matching TRBD1 (7 bases). Per germline, CDR1 SGHRS and CDR2 YFSETQ. Trimming shortened V by 6 bases and J by 1 base, and 16 bases separated the two germline ends. CDR3 length: 15 amino acids. The CDR3, as DNA: TGCGCCAGCACCATGTATCAGGGGGGCCAAGAGACCCAGTACTTC. It encodes CASTMYQGGQETQYF.

This clonotype was observed many times. CDR3 amino acids: CASSPGQGVWETQYF. The CDR3 DNA is TGTGCCAGCAGCCCAGGACAGGGGGTATGGGAGACCCAGTACTTC. The chain has TRBV7-3 and TRBJ2-5, with 10 bases matching TRBD1. Germline values: CDR1 SGHTA, CDR2 FQGTGA. The CDR3 length is 15 residues. V gave up 5 bases and J gave up 5 bases; unmatched junction bases: 8.

This clonotype was observed at least ten times. V is TRBV13 and J is TRBJ2-7; TRBD2 matches 10 bases. The length of the CDR3 is 15 residues. Germline-derived CDR1 and CDR2 are PRHDT and FYEKMQ (reference sequence). J was trimmed by 1 base and V by 3 bases; bases with no gene match: 3. The CDR3 bases are TGTGCCAGCAGCTTTGAGCGGGGGGGATCCTACGAGCAGTACTTC. Translating gives CASSFERGGSYEQYF.

The rearrangement links TRBV10-3 to TRBJ1-2, with a weak D call TRBD1 (5 bases). Germline CDR1 ENHRY, CDR2 SYGVKD. The V end lost 0 bases, the J end lost 4 bases, and 12 bases lay between the germline ends. The CDR3 extends over 15 amino acids. The CDR3 protein is CAISESVRDIYGYTF. The CDR3 DNA is TGTGCCATCAGTGAGTCAGTCAGGGATATCTATGGCTACACCTTC.

V and J are TRBV9 and TRBJ2-3; 11 bases line up with TRBD2. Germline CDR1 reads SGDLS; CDR2 reads YYNGEE. The CDR3 length is 18 residues. With 3 bases clipped from V and 0 bases from J, the junction kept 9 bases outside the gene matches. CDR3 in amino acids: CASSASRLAGTSTDTQYF. The DNA for the CDR3 is TGTGCCAGCAGCGCCTCCCGACTAGCGGGGACTAGCACAGATACGCAGTATTTT.

This clonotype came up a few times. This CDR3 reads CASRIYSNQPQHF. CDR3 nucleotide sequence: TGTGCCAGCAGGATCTATAGCAATCAGCCCCAGCATTTT. The chain joins TRBV28 to TRBJ1-5; no clear D. Germline V gene sequence: CDR1 MDHEN, CDR2 SYDVKM. V lost 6 bases and J 0 bases, leaving 6 bases between the germline ends. The CDR3 covers 13 residues.

This clonotype turned up a few times. Here the CDR3 DNA reads TGTGCCAGCAGCTCCGACAGGGGAAAGAACTATGGCTACACCTTC. Its protein is CASSSDRGKNYGYTF. The chain recombines TRBV12-3 or TRBV12-4 with TRBJ1-2, with 8 bases identical to TRBD1. This CDR3 is built from 15 residues. V was clipped by 6 bases and J by 2 bases; unmatched bases: 8.

This clonotype was picked up many times. The chain employs TRBV27 and TRBJ2-3; 11 bases map to TRBD2. The J segment lost 6 bases and the V segment lost 4 bases, leaving 6 bases of the junction unmatched. Germline CDR1 MNHEY, CDR2 SMNVEV (reference sequence). This CDR3 is 15 amino acids long. In nucleotides, the CDR3 is TGTGCCAGCAGTTCTACTAGCGGGGGCCGGGATACGCAGTATTTT. Translation gives CASSSTSGGRDTQYF.